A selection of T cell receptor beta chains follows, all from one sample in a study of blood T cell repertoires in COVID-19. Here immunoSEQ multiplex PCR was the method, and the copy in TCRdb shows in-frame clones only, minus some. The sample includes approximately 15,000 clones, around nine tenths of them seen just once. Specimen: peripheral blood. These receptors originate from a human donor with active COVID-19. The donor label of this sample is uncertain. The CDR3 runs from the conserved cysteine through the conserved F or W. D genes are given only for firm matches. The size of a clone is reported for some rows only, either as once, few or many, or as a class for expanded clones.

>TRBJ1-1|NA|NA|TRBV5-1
TGCGCCAGCAGCCCACAGGTGAACACTGAAGCTTTCTTT
CASSPQVNTEAFF
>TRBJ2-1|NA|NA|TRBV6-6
TGTGCCAGCAGTTCAACGGGATTCAATGAGCAGTTCTTC
CASSSTGFNEQFF
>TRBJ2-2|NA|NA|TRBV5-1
TGCGCCAGCAGCCCAGGCGTGTTTGGGCACGGCGGGGAGCTGTTTTTT
CASSPGVFGHGGELFF
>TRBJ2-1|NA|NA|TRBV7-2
TGTGCCAGCAGCTCATGGACAAACAGTTACAATGAGCAGTTCTTC
CASSSWTNSYNEQFF
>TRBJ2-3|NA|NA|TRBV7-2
TGTGCCAGCAGCTCCTATTTTGCTTTCGGGGAGTATTTT
CASSSYFAFGEYF
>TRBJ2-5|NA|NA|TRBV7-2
TGTGCCAGCAGCCCAGGACATCGCCAAGAGACCCAGTACTTC
CASSPGHRQETQYF
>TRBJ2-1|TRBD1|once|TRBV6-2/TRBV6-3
TGTGCCAGCAGTTGGACAGGGTATGAGCAGTTCTTC
CASSWTGYEQFF
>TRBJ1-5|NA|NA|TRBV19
TGTGCCAGTAGTATCTCACCCCCTTTCAGTCAGCCCCAGCATTTT
CASSISPPFSQPQHF
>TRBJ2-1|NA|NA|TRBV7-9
TGTGCCAGCAGCTTAGAAGCTTCCGGGTACAATGAGCAGTTCTTC
CASSLEASGYNEQFF
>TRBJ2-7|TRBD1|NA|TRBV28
TGTGCCAGCGGGGGGACAGGGGGCTTCTACGAGCAGTACTTC
CASGGTGGFYEQYF
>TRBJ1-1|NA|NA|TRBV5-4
TGTGCCAGCAGCTTGTGGAGGGCCGAGATGAACACTGAAGCTTTCTTT
CASSLWRAEMNTEAFF
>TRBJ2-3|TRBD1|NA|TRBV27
TGTGCCAGCAGTTTACTGACAGGGGGGCCAGATACGCAGTATTTT
CASSLLTGGPDTQYF
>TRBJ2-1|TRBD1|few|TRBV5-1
TGCGCCACCCGGACAGGGCGCGACAATGAGCAGTTCTTC
CATRTGRDNEQFF
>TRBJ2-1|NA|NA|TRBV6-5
TGTGCCAGCAGTTACGGGACACACAATGAGCAGTTCTTC
CASSYGTHNEQFF
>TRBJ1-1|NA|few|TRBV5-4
TGTGCCAGCATCCCGGGGGTTTTAGGTCAATCGTCAATGAACACTGAAGCTTTCTTT
CASIPGVLGQSSMNTEAFF
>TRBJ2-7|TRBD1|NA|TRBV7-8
TGTGCCAGCAGCTCTCGAGGGGGGACAGGATCCTACGAGCAGTACTTC
CASSSRGGTGSYEQYF
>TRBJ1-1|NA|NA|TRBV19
TGTGCCAGTAGTATAGAGCCGGGACGGGAGAATCCTGAAGCTTTCTTT
CASSIEPGRENPEAFF
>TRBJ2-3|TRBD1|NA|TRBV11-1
TGTGCCAGCAGCCCGCGAAGACAGGGCCTCACAGATACGCAGTATTTT
CASSPRRQGLTDTQYF
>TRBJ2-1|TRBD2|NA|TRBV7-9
TGTGCCAGCAGCTTAGGACTAGCGGGAGTCAATGAGCAGTTCTTC
CASSLGLAGVNEQFF
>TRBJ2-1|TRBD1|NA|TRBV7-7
TGTGCTAGCAGCTTGGGTGGGGGGACAGGGTCGAACAATGAGCAGTTCTTC
CASSLGGGTGSNNEQFF
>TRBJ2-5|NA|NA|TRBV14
TGTGCCAGCAGCCAGGCTCCCGTGGGCGCGTACCAAGAGACCCAGTACTTC
CASSQAPVGAYQETQYF
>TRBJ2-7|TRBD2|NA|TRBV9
TGTGCCAGCAGCGTTGACGGGACTAGCTCAAATCCCGAGCAGTACTTC
CASSVDGTSSNPEQYF
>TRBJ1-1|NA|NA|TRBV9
TGTGCCAGCAGCGTGTTTGAGGAGGGGAACACTGAAGCTTTCTTT
CASSVFEEGNTEAFF
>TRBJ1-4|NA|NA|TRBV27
TGTGCCAGCAGGGCGATAAGCGTGGGTAATGAAAAACTGTTTTTT
CASRAISVGNEKLFF
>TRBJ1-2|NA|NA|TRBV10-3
TGTGCCATCAGTGAGTCTGGGGGGGCGAAAGTTATCTATGGCTACACCTTC
CAISESGGAKVIYGYTF
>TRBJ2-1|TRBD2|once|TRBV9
TGTGCCAGCAGCGTCGGACTAGCGGGAAGAGAGCAGTTCTTC
CASSVGLAGREQFF
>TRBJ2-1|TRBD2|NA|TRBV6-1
TGTGCCAGCAGTGCAAATCCTAGCGGGGGGAAATACAATGAGCAGTTCTTC
CASSANPSGGKYNEQFF
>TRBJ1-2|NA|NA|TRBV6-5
TGTGCCAGCAGTTACTCGTACGGGAACTATGGCTACACCTTC
CASSYSYGNYGYTF
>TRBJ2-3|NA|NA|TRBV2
TGTGCCAGCCGGCGGGGCTTGAGCACAGATACGCAGTATTTT
CASRRGLSTDTQYF
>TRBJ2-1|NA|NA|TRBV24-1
TGTGCCACCAGTGACCAGTGGGACACCGAGCAGTTCTTC
CATSDQWDTEQFF
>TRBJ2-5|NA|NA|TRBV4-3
TGCGCCAGCAGCCAAGATCTCCACAGGGAGACCCAGTACTTC
CASSQDLHRETQYF
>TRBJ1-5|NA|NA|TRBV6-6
TGTGCCAGCAGTCTACAGGGAGGGAGCAATCAGCCCCAGCATTTT
CASSLQGGSNQPQHF
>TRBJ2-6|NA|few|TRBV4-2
TGTGCCAGCAGCCAAGAAGCGGTCTCTGGGGCCAACGTCCTGACTTTC
CASSQEAVSGANVLTF
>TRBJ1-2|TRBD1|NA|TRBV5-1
TGCGCCAGCAGCTTCGGACAGGGGGCCGGTGGCTACACCTTC
CASSFGQGAGGYTF
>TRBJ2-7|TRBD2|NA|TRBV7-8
TGTGCCAGCAGCTTAGCGTGGGCCGCGGGGGGCTATCCCTACGAGCAGTACTTC
CASSLAWAAGGYPYEQYF
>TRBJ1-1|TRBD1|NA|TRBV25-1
TGTGCCAGCAGTGACGTGACAGGGACAACTGAAGCTTTCTTT
CASSDVTGTTEAFF
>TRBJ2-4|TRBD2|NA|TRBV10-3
TGTGCCATCAGTGAAGGTCTAGCGGGAGTCGGAAACATTCAGTACTTC
CAISEGLAGVGNIQYF
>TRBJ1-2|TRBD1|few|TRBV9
TGTGCCAGCAGCGTAGCGCAGGGGGTCCCCGGTGGCTACACCTTC
CASSVAQGVPGGYTF
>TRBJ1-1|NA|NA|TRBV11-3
TGTGCCAGCAGCTCTCACACTGAAGCTTTCTTT
CASSSHTEAFF
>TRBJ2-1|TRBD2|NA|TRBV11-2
TGTGCCAGCAGCTCCCGACTAGCGGGGCGAAATGAGCAGTTCTTC
CASSSRLAGRNEQFF
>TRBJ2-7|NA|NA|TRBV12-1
TGTGCCAGCAGCTTTGACGTAGCGGGAGGCCCCTACGAGCAGTACTTC
CASSFDVAGGPYEQYF
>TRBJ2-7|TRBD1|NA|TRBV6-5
TGTGCCAGCGAGGGACAGGGACGGAGCGAGCAGTACTTC
CASEGQGRSEQYF
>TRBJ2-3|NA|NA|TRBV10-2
TGCGCCAGCAGACAAACGCAGGCTAGCACAGATACGCAGTATTTT
CASRQTQASTDTQYF
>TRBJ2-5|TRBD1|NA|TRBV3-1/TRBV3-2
TGTGCCAGCAGCCAAAGGGGACAGGGGGGCCCAGAGACCCAGTACTTC
CASSQRGQGGPETQYF
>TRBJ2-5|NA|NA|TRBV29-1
TGCAGCGTTGACGGGAGCCAAGAGACCCAGTACTTC
CSVDGSQETQYF
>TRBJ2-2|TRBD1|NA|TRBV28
TGTGCCAGCAACCCTAGGGCAGGGGGTAACACCGGGGAGCTGTTTTTT
CASNPRAGGNTGELFF
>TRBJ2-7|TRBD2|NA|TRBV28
TGTGCCAGCAGTTTCCGACTAGCGGGACCCCAGGGGTTTGAAGAGCAGTACTTC
CASSFRLAGPQGFEEQYF
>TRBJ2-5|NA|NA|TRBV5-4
TGTGCCAGCAGCTTGGTGTTTTCGGGTATCCAAGAGACCCAGTACTTC
CASSLVFSGIQETQYF
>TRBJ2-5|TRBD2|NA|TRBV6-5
TGTGCCAGCGGGTCGACTAGCGGGGGGGAGACCCAGTACTTC
CASGSTSGGETQYF
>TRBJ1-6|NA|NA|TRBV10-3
TGTGCCATCAGTGACACAGGGATTTATAATTCACCCCTCCACTTT
CAISDTGIYNSPLHF